The 24 T cell receptor beta chains given below trace back to one sample, sequenced in a study of early T cells in non-severe SARS-CoV-2 infection. MiXCR, run by TCRdb on the 5' RACE reads, gives a single entry per CDR3 protein. The sample includes about 99,000 distinct CDR3 sequences, roughly 17% of them seen just once. Material: whole blood. The receptor set was obtained from an adult who was a healthcare worker with PCR-confirmed SARS-CoV-2 infection or an uninfected control (not recorded which).

This CDR3 reads CASSFLRGRETQYF. CDR3 in DNA: TGTGCCAGCAGCTTTCTTCGGGGGCGAGAGACCCAGTACTTC. The chain carries TRBV11-2 and TRBJ2-5; D may correspond to TRBD1 or TRBD2 (6 bases each). There are 14 residues in the CDR3. Looked up from germline, CDR1 is SGHAT and CDR2 is FQNNGV. Trimming left V 3 bases short and J 4 bases short, with 12 bases between.

The V and J genes are TRBV19 and TRBJ2-2; tentative D call: TRBD2 (5 bases). Between the trimmed V and J ends, which lost 3 bases and 8 bases, there was a span of 13 bases. CDR1 and CDR2 from the germline V gene are LNHDA and SQIVND (reference sequence). CDR3 length equals 14 residues. The CDR3 DNA is TGTGCCAGTAGTATCCGAGGGTTTGGAGGGGAGCTGTTTTTT. Translating gives CASSIRGFGGELFF.

The CDR3 DNA sequence: TGTGCCTGGAGCCTAGGGGTTCGGACTGAAGCTTTCTTT. Translated, it gives CAWSLGVRTEAFF. The chain carries TRBV30 and TRBJ1-1; D is perhaps TRBD1 (5 bases). CDR1 and CDR2 (germline): GTSNPN, SVGIG (reference sequence). V was pared by 3 bases and J by 5 bases, with 13 bases between. The CDR3 is 13 residues long.

This clonotype was observed many times. The chain carries TRBV29-1 and TRBJ2-3; D unresolved. The germline V gene encodes CDR1 SQVTM and CDR2 ANQGSEA. The V end lost 3 bases, the J end lost 1 base, and 5 bases lay between the germline ends. The CDR3 has 12 residues. This CDR3 is CSVDTGTDTQYF. In DNA form, the CDR3 reads TGCAGCGTTGACACGGGCACAGATACGCAGTATTTT.

In its sample, this clonotype was seen a few times. The V call is TRBV28, the J call TRBJ2-7, with 7 positions matching TRBD1. Per the germline V gene, CDR1 is MDHEN and CDR2 is SYDVKM. CDR3 size: 17 residues. Trimming removed 10 bases from V and 0 bases from J; junction bases left unmatched: 18. CDR3 sequence: CATKSPRGRTRSYEQYF. In DNA form, the CDR3 reads TGTGCCACCAAGTCCCCCAGGGGGAGAACCCGCTCCTACGAGCAGTACTTC.

This rearrangement joins TRBV10-3 to TRBJ1-3; the match to TRBD1 covers 8 bases. The V gene end was trimmed by 9 bases and the J gene end by 4 bases; junction bases not matched to a gene: 11. This CDR3 has 15 residues. Germline V gene data show CDR1 as ENHRY and CDR2 as SYGVKD. CDR3 in amino acids: CAMKESTGVGNTIYF. The CDR3 DNA reads TGTGCCATGAAGGAGTCGACAGGGGTCGGAAACACCATATATTTT.

This clonotype has just a few counts. The rearrangement links TRBV20-1 to TRBJ2-7; 7 bases are shared with TRBD1. J was trimmed by 0 bases and V by 3 bases; bases with no gene match: 8. CDR3 length: 15 residues. Germline V CDR1 and CDR2: DFQATT, SNEGSKA (reference sequence). CDR3 DNA: TGCAGTGCTAGCTCCCCGGGACAGAGCTCCTACGAGCAGTACTTC. This codes for CSASSPGQSSYEQYF.

In this sample, this clonotype turned up a few times. This rearrangement joins TRBV24-1 to TRBJ2-7; 7 bases are a match to TRBD2. CDR3 size: 14 residues. The junction had 7 bases not matched to a gene; V was cut back by 2 bases and J by 7 bases. The germline gives CDR1 KGHDR, CDR2 SFDVKD. CDR3 amino acids: CATSDSVRTREQYF. The CDR3 bases are TGTGCCACCAGTGATTCCGTCCGGACTAGGGAGCAGTACTTC.

The chain carries TRBV6-2 or TRBV6-3 and TRBJ2-3; possibly TRBD2 for D (6 bases). V was trimmed by 10 bases and J by 3 bases, leaving 17 bases between them. The CDR3 consists of 14 residues. Per germline, CDR1 MNHEY and CDR2 SVGEGT. The CDR3 DNA is TGTGCCACCAGCCTCTGGAGGGGAACAGATACGCAGTATTTT. Protein product: CATSLWRGTDTQYF.

This clonotype showed up just a few times. The CDR3 coding sequence is TGTGCCAGCAGCGCCTACACAGATCAAGAGACCCAGTACTTC. Translating gives CASSAYTDQETQYF. V and J are TRBV7-9 and TRBJ2-5; the D is unclear. The germline V gene has CDR1 SEHNR and CDR2 FQNEAQ (reference sequence). V was cut by 5 bases and J by 2 bases, with 12 bases left in between. This CDR3 is built from 14 residues.

This clonotype was seen only a few times. This rearrangement joins TRBV7-6 to TRBJ1-1; the D gene is possibly TRBD1 (6 bases). Germline CDR1 SGHVS, CDR2 FNYEAQ. V lost 0 bases, J lost 7 bases, and 12 bases lay in between. The CDR3 sequence is 14 residues long. CDR3 sequence: CASSLALVDSEAFF. As DNA, the CDR3 is TGTGCCAGCAGCTTAGCGCTGGTGGACAGTGAAGCTTTCTTT. Together with reference TRBV7-6 and TRBJ1-1, the CDR3 gives the full variable domain: GAGVSQSPRYKVTKRGQDVALRCDPISGHVSLYWYRQALGQGPEFLTYFNYEAQQDKSGLPNDRFSAERPEGSISTLTIQRTEQRDSAMYRCASSLALVDSEAFFGQGTRLTVV.

The chain carries TRBV12-3 or TRBV12-4 and TRBJ2-5; possibly TRBD1 for D (5 bases). The CDR3 has 14 amino acids. The V gene lost 0 bases and the J gene lost 3 bases, with 8 bases spanning the gap. The CDR3 sequence is CASSLADIKETQYF. CDR3 sequence (DNA): TGTGCCAGCAGTTTAGCGGACATTAAAGAGACCCAGTACTTC.

This clonotype appeared a few times. The V and J genes are TRBV18 and TRBJ2-7, with a weak D call TRBD1 (6 bases). In germline, CDR1 is KGHSH, CDR2 LQKENI. Trimming cost V 4 bases and J 3 bases, with 10 bases left between them. This CDR3 has 13 residues. The CDR3 coding sequence is TGTGCCAGCTCACGGGACACAAGCTACGAGCAGTACTTC. The encoded protein is CASSRDTSYEQYF. Supplemented by reference TRBV18 and TRBJ2-7, the full variable domain reads NAGVMQNPRHLVRRRGQEARLRCSPMKGHSHVYWYRQLPEEGLKFMVYLQKENIIDESGMPKERFSAEFPKEGPSILRIQQVVRGDSAAYFCASSRDTSYEQYFGPGTRLTVT.

This chain links TRBV12-3 or TRBV12-4 with TRBJ2-5; TRBD1 aligns across 8 bases. This CDR3 contains 14 residues. V lost 6 bases, J lost 4 bases, and 7 bases stayed unmatched. CDR3 DNA sequence: TGTGCCAGCAGGCAGACAGGGGAAAGAGAGACCCAGTACTTC. Its translation: CASRQTGERETQYF.

This clonotype was counted many times. The J gene is TRBJ1-2, the V gene TRBV28; TRBD1 might be the D (5 bases). Germline V lookup: CDR1 MDHEN, CDR2 SYDVKM. CDR3 length equals 13 residues. Trimming pared 6 bases from V and 4 bases from J, leaving 12 bases between. CDR3 in amino acids: CASRTRGTYGYTF. CDR3 DNA sequence: TGTGCCAGCAGAACAAGGGGTACCTATGGCTACACCTTC.

This clonotype was picked up a small number of times. The J gene is TRBJ2-4, the V gene TRBV7-9, with D uncertain. The CDR3 sequence is 15 residues long. From germline, CDR1 is SEHNR and CDR2 FQNEAQ (reference sequence). Trimming removed 5 bases from V and 1 base from J, with 12 bases in between. CDR3 bases: TGTGCCAGCAGCCCCGCCTCGGAGGCCAAAAACATTCAGTACTTC. It specifies CASSPASEAKNIQYF.

The chain employs TRBV7-2 and TRBJ1-2; TRBD1 agrees at 11 bases. Per the germline V gene, CDR1 is SGHTA and CDR2 is FQGNSA. CDR3 length: 16 amino acids. With V trimmed by 1 base and J by 6 bases, 7 bases remained unmatched. CDR3 loop: CASSLEGTGGRDGYTF. The DNA for the CDR3 is TGTGCCAGCAGCTTAGAAGGGACAGGGGGAAGGGATGGCTACACCTTC.

This chain connects TRBV12-3 or TRBV12-4 to TRBJ1-2; D is unresolved. This CDR3 has 13 residues. V lost 3 bases and J 2 bases, leaving 7 bases between the germline ends. Here the CDR3 DNA reads TGTGCCAGCAGTTTCACGACCAACTATGGCTACACCTTC. Translating it yields CASSFTTNYGYTF.

Only a few counts were recorded for this clonotype. V gene TRBV29-1 combines with J gene TRBJ2-3, with D possibly TRBD1 on 5 matching bases. Germline V gene lookup returns CDR1 SQVTM and CDR2 ANQGSEA. This CDR3 comprises 12 residues. Trimming took 6 bases from V and 6 from J, leaving 13 bases between them. The CDR3 sequence is CSVVTTADTQYF. The CDR3 DNA reads as TGCAGCGTGGTGACGACAGCCGATACGCAGTATTTT.

The chain has TRBV7-2 and TRBJ2-3; D tentatively reads TRBD1 or TRBD2 (5 bases each). With 8 bases removed from V and 2 bases from J, the gap between germline ends came to 17 bases. This CDR3 region has 15 residues. Germline CDR1 and CDR2: SGHTA and FQGNSA. The CDR3 coding sequence is TGTGCCAGCGATGAGGGGCTATACAACACAGATACGCAGTATTTT. Protein: CASDEGLYNTDTQYF.

This rearrangement joins TRBV3-1 to TRBJ2-1; D perhaps matches TRBD1 (6 bases). The CDR3 contains 12 residues. The ends were cut back, 2 bases at V and 14 bases at J, with 13 bases in the middle. Per germline, CDR1 LGHDT and CDR2 YNNKEL (reference sequence). CDR3 nucleotides: TGTGCCAGCAGCCAACGTCAGGGGTTGAAGTTCTTC. Translating gives CASSQRQGLKFF.

This clonotype was picked up a small number of times. The CDR3 DNA follows: TGTGCCAGCAGGCACCCCGGGACAGGCAACTACGAGCAGTACTTC. It is translated as CASRHPGTGNYEQYF. The chain couples TRBV27 to TRBJ2-7, with TRBD1 identical over 8 bases. V shed 6 bases and J 3 bases; nucleotides not matched to a gene: 10. Germline-derived CDR1 and CDR2 are MNHEY and SMNVEV (reference sequence). This CDR3 is 15 amino acids long.

The V gene is TRBV20-1, the J gene TRBJ2-3; 9 bases are a match to TRBD2. From germline, CDR1 is DFQATT and CDR2 SNEGSKA (reference sequence). This CDR3 spans 15 amino acids. J lost 2 bases, V lost 5 bases, and 8 bases had no gene match. The CDR3 spells CSAALLAGDTDTQYF. Written as DNA, the CDR3 is TGCAGTGCTGCCCTGTTAGCGGGGGACACAGATACGCAGTATTTT.

As regards this clonotype: An end of the junction differs from the germline gene, which may be a read error. V gene TRBV10-3 combines with J gene TRBJ2-4, with 8 bases that match TRBD1. Germline V gene sequence: CDR1 ENHRY, CDR2 SYGVKD. The CDR3 spans 11 residues. Here the CDR3 DNA reads TGTCCCATCAGTGAGGGACAGGTGGCGGTATTC. This translates into CPISEGQVAVF.